This TCR beta chain was sequenced during a study of shared clonotypes between healthy human individuals. Sequenced by immunoSEQ multiplex PCR; TCRdb stores in-frame clones only, minus some. The sample lists roughly 2 million clones, 90% to 95% occurring once. The CDR3 runs 16 residues. Germline V gene data show CDR1 as SEHNR and CDR2 as FQNEAQ (reference sequence). With respect to this clone: One junction end disagrees with the germline gene, perhaps due to a read error.

Sequenced sample: naive CD4+ T cells sorted from blood. The subset: CD45RA+ positively selected. The V call is TRBV7-9, the J call TRBJ2-2, with D possibly matching TRBD1 (6 bases). This receptor was obtained from a man between 18 and 35 years old in good health. CDR3 amino acids: CASTSFLTGNPGELFF. The DNA for the CDR3 is TGTGCCAGCACCAGCTTTCTAACAGGGAACCCCGGGGAGCTGTTTTTT.